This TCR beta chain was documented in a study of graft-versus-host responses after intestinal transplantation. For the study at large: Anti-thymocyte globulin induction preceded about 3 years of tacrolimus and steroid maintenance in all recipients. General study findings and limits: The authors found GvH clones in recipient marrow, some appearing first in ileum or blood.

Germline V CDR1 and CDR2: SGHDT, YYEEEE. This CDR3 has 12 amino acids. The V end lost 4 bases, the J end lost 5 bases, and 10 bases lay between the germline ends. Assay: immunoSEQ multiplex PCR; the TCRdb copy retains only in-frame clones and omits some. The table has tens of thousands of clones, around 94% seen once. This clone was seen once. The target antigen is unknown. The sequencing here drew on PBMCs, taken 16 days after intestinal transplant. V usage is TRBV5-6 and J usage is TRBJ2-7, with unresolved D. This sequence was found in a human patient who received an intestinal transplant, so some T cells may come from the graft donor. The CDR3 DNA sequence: TGTGCCAGCAGCGTCCCCTTTGACGAGCAGTACTTC. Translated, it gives CASSVPFDEQYF.